The entry below describes one T cell receptor beta chain. Its specificity is not known. Without the conserved terminal phenylalanine or tryptophan, this CDR3 likely stems from a read error. The data were obtained in a study of T-cell reconstitution after alpha-beta-depleted transplantation in children. Study observations and caveats: Surviving recipient T cells and thymic progenitors accounted for the high day-60 TCRbeta diversity observed in some patients. T-cell numbers and diversity, one year after transplant, stemmed largely from T cells that were newly produced. Where alpha-beta T cells came from about two months after transplant was reportedly several hundred expanded graft clones.

Preparation of the TCRbeta library involved a method that used unique molecular identifiers. TCRdb re-analysed the PCR reads in MiXCR, keeping a single row per CDR3 protein. The sample lists about 160,000 distinct CDR3 sequences; approximately 10% were seen once. Germline loops: CDR1 SGHDT, CDR2 YYEEEE. The CDR3 is 12 residues long. Sequenced material: PBMCs, taken before TCRalphabeta/CD19-depleted stem cell transplant. This TCR was sampled from a boy younger than 10 with acute myeloid leukemia, due to receive a stem cell transplant. The rearrangement joins TRBV5-6 to TRBJ2-5; either TRBD1 or TRBD2 may fit D (5 bases each). For the CDR3, the DNA is TGTGCCAGCAGCTTTGTGGGGGAGAGCCAGTACTTA. Its protein product is CASSFVGESQYL.